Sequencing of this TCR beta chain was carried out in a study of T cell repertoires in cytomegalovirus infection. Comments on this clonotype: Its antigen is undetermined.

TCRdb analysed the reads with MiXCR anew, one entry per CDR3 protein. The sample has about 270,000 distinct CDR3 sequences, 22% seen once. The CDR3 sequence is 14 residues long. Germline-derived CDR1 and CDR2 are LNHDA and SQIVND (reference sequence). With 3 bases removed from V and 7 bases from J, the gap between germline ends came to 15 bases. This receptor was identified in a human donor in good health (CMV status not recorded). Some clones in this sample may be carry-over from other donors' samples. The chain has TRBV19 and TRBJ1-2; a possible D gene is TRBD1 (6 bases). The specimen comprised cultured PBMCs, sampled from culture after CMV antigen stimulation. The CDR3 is CASSIRTGRRGYTF. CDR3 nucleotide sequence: TGTGCCAGTAGTATTCGAACAGGGCGGCGTGGCTACACCTTC.